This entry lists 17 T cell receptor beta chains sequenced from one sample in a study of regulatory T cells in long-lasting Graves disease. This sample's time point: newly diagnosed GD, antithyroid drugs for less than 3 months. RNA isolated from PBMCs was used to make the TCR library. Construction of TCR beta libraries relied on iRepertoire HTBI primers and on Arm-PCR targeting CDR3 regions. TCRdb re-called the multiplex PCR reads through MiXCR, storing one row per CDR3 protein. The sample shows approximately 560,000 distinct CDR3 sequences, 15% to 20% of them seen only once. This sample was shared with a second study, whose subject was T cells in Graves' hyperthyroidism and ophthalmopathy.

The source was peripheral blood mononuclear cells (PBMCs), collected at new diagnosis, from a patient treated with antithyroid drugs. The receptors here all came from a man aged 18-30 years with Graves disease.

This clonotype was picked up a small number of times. DNA of the CDR3: TGTGCCAGCTCACCACCGTCGACTAGCGGGATGCTAGCCAAAAACATTCAGTACTTC. Protein sequence: CASSPPSTSGMLAKNIQYF. This chain joins TRBV18 and TRBJ2-4; 11 bases are a match to TRBD2. CDR1 is KGHSH and CDR2 is LQKENI in the germline V gene. This CDR3 spans 19 amino acids. Trimming took 0 bases from V and 0 from J; bases not matched to a gene: 7. Complete variable domain (other parts from reference TRBV18 and TRBJ2-4): NAGVMQNPRHLVRRRGQEARLRCSPMKGHSHVYWYRQLPEEGLKFMVYLQKENIIDESGMPKERFSAEFPKEGPSILRIQQVVRGDSAAYFCASSPPSTSGMLAKNIQYFGAGTRLSVL.

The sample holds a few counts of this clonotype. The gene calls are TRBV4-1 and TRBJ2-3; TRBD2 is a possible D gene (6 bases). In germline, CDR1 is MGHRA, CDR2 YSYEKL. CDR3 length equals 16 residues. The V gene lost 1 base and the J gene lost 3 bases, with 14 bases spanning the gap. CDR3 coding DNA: TGCGCCAGCAGCCAAGTGATCCAGCGGGTGACAGATACGCAGTATTTT. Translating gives CASSQVIQRVTDTQYF.

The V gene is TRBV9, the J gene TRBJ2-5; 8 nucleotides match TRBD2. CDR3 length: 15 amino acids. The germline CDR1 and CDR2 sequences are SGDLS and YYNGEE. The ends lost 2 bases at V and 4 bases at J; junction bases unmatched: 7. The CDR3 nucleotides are TGTGCCAGCAGCGTCGCAAGCGGGAGAGGAGAGACCCAGTACTTC. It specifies CASSVASGRGETQYF.

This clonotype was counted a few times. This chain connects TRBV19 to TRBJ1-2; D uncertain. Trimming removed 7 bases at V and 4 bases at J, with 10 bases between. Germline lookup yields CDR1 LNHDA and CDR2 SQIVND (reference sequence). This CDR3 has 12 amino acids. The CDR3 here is CASTLGGYGYTF. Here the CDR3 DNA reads TGTGCCAGTACCTTAGGTGGCTATGGCTACACCTTC.

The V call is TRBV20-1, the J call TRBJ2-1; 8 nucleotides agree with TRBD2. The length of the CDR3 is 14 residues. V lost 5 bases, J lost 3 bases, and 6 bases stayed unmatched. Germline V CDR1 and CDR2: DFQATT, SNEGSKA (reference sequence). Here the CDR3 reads CSAVSGSLYNEQFF. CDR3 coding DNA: TGCAGTGCTGTAAGCGGGAGTCTCTACAATGAGCAGTTCTTC.

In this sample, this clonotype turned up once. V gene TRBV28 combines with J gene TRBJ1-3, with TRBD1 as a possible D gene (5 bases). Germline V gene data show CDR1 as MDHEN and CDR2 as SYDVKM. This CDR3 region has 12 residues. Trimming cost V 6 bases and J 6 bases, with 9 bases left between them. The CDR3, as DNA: TGTGCCAGCAGGAGGGACTTAAACACCATATATTTT. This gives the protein CASRRDLNTIYF.

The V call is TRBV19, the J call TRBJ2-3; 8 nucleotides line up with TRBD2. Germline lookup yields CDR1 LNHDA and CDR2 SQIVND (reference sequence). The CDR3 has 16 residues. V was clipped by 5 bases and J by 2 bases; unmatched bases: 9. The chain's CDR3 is CASSPRTSRDTDTQYF. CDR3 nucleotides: TGTGCCAGTAGTCCAAGGACTAGCCGGGACACAGATACGCAGTATTTT.

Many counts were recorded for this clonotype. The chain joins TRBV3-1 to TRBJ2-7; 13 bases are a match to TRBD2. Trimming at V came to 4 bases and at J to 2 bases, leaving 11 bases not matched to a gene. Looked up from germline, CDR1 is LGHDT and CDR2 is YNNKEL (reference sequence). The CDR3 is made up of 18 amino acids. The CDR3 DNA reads TGTGCCAGCAGCCGACTAGCGGGAGGCGCCGCTTATCCCTACGAGCAGTACTTC. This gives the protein CASSRLAGGAAYPYEQYF.

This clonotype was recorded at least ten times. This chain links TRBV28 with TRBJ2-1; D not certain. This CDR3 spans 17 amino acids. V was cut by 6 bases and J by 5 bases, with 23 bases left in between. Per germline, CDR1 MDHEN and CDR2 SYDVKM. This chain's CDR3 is CASSPIIEAPLDNEQFF. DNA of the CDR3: TGTGCCAGCAGCCCGATTATAGAAGCCCCCCTTGACAATGAGCAGTTCTTC.

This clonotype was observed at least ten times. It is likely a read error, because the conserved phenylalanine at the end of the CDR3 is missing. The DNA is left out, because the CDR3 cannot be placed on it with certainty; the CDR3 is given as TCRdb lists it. This chain's CDR3 is CASSEVPSGPLSL. The J gene is TRBJ2-3, the V gene TRBV2; the DNA was not used to check the table's D call, TRBD2. The CDR3 comprises 13 residues, both ends counted. CDR1 is SNHLY, CDR2 FYNNEI, per germline.

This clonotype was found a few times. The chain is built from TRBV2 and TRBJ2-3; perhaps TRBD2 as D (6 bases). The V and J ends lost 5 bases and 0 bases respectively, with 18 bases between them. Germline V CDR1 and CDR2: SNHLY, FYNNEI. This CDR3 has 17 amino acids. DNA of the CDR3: TGTGCCAGCAGTCGACTAGGACGGTTCGTGAGCACAGATACGCAGTATTTT. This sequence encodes CASSRLGRFVSTDTQYF.

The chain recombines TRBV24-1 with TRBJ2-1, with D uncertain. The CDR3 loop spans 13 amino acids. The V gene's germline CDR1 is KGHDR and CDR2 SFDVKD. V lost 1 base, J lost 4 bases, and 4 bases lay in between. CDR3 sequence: CATSDFQYNEQFF. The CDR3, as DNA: TGTGCCACCAGTGATTTCCAGTACAATGAGCAGTTCTTC.

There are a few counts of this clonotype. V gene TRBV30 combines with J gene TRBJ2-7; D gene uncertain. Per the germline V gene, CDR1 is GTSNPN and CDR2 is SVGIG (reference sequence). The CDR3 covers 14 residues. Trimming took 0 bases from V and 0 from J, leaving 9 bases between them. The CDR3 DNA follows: TGTGCCTGGAGTGTACAAATCGGCTCCTACGAGCAGTACTTC. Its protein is CAWSVQIGSYEQYF.

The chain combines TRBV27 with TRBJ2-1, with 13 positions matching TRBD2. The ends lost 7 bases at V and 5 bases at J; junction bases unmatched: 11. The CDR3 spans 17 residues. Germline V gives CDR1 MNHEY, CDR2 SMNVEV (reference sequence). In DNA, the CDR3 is TGTGCCAGCACCCAGACTAGCGGGAGGTCTAGGCACAATGAGCAGTTCTTC. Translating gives CASTQTSGRSRHNEQFF.

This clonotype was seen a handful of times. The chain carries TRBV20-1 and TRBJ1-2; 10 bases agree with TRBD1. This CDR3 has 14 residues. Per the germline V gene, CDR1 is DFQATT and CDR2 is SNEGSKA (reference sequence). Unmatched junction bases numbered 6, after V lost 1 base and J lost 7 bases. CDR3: CSARGQGASGGYTF. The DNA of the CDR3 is TGCAGTGCTAGAGGACAGGGGGCTTCGGGTGGCTACACCTTC.

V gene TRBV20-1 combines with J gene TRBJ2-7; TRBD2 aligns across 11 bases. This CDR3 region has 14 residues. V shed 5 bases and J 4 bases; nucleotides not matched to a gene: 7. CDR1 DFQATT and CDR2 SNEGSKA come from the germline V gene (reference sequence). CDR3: CSARLAGGGYEQYF. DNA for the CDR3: TGCAGTGCTCGCCTAGCGGGAGGTGGTTACGAGCAGTACTTC.

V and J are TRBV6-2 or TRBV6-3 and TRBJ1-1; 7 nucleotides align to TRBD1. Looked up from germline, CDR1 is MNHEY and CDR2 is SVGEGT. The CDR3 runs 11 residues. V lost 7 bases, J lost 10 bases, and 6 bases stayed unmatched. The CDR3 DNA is TGTGCCAGCACCCACGACAGGGCAGCTTTCTTT. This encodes CASTHDRAAFF.